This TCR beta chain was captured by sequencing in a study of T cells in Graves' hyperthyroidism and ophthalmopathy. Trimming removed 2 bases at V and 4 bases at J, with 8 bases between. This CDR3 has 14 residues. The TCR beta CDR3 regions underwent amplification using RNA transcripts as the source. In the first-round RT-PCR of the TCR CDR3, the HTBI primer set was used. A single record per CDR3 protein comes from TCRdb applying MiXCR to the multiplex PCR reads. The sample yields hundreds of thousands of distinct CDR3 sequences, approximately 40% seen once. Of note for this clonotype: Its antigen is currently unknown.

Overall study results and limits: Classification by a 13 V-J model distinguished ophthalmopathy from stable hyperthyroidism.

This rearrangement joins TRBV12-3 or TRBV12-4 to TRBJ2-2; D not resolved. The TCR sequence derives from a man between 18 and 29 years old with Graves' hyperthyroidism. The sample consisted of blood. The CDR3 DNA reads TGTGCCAGCAGTTTACTAGACTTCACCGGGGAGCTGTTTTTT. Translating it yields CASSLLDFTGELFF.